This record covers a single TCR beta chain. Sequencing used immunoSEQ multiplex PCR; TCRdb keeps in-frame clones, though not all of them. This sample has a few hundred thousand clones; around 87% occur once, and the top ten carry more than 2.5%. These data originate in a study of blood T cell repertoires in COVID-19. About the research overall: Samples taken during acute and convalescent COVID-19 were collected in the United States, Italy and Spain.

The V gene's germline CDR1 is MNHEY and CDR2 SVGAGI. With 6 bases clipped from V and 9 bases from J, the junction kept 10 bases outside the gene matches. This CDR3 comprises 15 residues. This receptor was obtained from a man in his sixties with acute or convalescent COVID-19. The sample consisted of peripheral blood. This chain joins TRBV6-5 and TRBJ1-6, with 8 bases fitting TRBD1. CDR3: CASRAGQGRVSPLHF. The DNA of the CDR3 is TGTGCCAGCAGGGCCGGACAGGGTCGGGTTTCACCCCTCCACTTT.